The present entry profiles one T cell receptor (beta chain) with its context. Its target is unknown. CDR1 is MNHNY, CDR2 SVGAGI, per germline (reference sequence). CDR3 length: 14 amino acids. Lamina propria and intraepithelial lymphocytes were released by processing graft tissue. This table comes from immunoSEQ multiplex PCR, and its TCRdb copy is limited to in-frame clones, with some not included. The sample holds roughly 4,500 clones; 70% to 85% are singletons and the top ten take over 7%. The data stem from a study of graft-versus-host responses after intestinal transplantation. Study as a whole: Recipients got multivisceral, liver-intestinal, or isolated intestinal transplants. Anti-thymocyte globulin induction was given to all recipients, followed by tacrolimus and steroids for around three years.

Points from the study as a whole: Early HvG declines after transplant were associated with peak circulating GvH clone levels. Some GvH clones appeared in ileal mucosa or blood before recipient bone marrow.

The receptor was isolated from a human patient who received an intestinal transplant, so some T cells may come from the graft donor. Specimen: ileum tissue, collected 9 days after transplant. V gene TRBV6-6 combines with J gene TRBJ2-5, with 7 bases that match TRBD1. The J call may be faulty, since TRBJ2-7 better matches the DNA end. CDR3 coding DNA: TGTGCCAGCAGACAGGGGTTAGGCTCCTACGAGCAGTACTTC. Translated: CASRQGLGSYEQYF.